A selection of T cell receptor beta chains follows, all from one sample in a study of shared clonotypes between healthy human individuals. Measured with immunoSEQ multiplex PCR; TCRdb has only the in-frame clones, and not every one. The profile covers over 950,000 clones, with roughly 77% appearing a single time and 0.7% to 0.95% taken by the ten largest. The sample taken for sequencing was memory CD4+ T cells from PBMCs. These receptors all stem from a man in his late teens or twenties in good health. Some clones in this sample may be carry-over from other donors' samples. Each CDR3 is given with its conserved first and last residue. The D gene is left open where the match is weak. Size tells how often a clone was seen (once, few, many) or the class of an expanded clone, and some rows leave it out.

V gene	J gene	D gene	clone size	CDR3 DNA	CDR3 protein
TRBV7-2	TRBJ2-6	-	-	TGTGCCAGCAGACTTGGCGTCAGCAGGACGGCCTCTGGGGCCAACGTCCTGACTTTC	CASRLGVSRTASGANVLTF
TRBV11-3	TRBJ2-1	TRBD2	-	TGTGCCAGCAGCTTCGGCGGGAGATCGTCCAATGAGCAGTTCTTC	CASSFGGRSSNEQFF
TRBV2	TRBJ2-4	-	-	TGTGCCAGCAGCAAAACTAGGAATGGGAACATTCAGTACTTC	CASSKTRNGNIQYF
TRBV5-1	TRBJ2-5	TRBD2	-	TGCGCCAGCAGCTACGGACTAGCGGGAGTTGGGGAGACCCAGTACTTC	CASSYGLAGVGETQYF
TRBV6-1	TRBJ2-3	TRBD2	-	TGTGCCAGCAGTCTAGCGGGAGTGAAGGATACGCAGTATTTT	CASSLAGVKDTQYF
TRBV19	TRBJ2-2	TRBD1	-	TGTGCCAGTAGTGCCCTGACAGGGGACGGGGAGCTGTTTTTT	CASSALTGDGELFF
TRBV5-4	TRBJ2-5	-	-	TGTGCCAGCAGCTTCCAGGGAAAAGAGACCCAGTACTTC	CASSFQGKETQYF
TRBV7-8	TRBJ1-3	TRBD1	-	TGTGCCAGCAGCTTATCAAGGACAGGGTCCTCTGGAAACACCATATATTTT	CASSLSRTGSSGNTIYF
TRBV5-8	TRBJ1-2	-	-	TGTGCCAGCAGCTTGGAAGGGTTCTATGGCTACACCTTC	CASSLEGFYGYTF
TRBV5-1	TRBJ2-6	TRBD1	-	TGCGCCAGCGGGGCAGGGGGTTCCTACGTCCTGACTTTC	CASGAGGSYVLTF
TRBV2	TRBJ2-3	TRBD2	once	TGTGCCACCGCACTAGCGGGTGTCACAGATACGCAGTATTTT	CATALAGVTDTQYF